Sequencing of this T cell receptor (beta chain) was carried out in a study of cytomegalovirus exposure and HLA in healthy donors. Overall study: Earlier findings included over 90 million unique TCR beta sequences obtained from 170 million or so T cells.

Between the trimmed V and J ends, which lost 8 bases and 4 bases, there was a span of 13 bases. Looked up from germline, CDR1 is MDHEN and CDR2 is SYDVKM. There are 13 residues in the CDR3. Primers: 60 Vbeta forward and 13 Jbeta reverse. Libraries were prepared by immunoSEQ multiplex PCR; TCRdb keeps only in-frame clonotypes and omits some of them. The sample lists roughly 110,000 clones; 65% to 80% were seen once. This TCR was sampled from a female donor in good health and CMV-seronegative. J is TRBJ2-3 and V is TRBV28, with D possibly being TRBD2 (5 bases). The sequenced material came from PBMCs. The CDR3 loop reads CASSLAGADTQYF. The CDR3 bases are TGTGCCAGCTCCTTGGCCGGGGCAGATACGCAGTATTTT.